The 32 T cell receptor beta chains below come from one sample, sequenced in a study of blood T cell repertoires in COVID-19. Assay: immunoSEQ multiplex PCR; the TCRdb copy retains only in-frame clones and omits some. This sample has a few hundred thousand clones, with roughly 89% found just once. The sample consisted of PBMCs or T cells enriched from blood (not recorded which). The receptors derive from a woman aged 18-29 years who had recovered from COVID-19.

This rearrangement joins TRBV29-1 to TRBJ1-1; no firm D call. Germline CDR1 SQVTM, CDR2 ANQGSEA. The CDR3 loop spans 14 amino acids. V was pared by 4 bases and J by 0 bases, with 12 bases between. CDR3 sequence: CSVGRTLMNTEAFF. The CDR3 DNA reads TGCAGCGTTGGAAGGACTCTAATGAACACTGAAGCTTTCTTT.

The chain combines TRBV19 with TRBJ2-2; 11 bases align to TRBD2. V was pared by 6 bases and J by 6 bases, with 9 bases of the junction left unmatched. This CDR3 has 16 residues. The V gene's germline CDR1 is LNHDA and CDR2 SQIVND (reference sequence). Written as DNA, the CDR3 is TGTGCCAGTAGCCCTAGTAGCGGGGGGGCCTCCGGGGAGCTGTTTTTT. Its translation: CASSPSSGGASGELFF.

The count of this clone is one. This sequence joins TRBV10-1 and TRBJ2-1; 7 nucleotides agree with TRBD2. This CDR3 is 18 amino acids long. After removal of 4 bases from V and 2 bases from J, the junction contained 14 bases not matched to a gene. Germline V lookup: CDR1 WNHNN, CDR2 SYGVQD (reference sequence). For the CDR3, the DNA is TGCGCCAGCAGTGGATCGTACTACGGACTAGAAACCTACAATGAGCAGTTCTTC. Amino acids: CASSGSYYGLETYNEQFF.

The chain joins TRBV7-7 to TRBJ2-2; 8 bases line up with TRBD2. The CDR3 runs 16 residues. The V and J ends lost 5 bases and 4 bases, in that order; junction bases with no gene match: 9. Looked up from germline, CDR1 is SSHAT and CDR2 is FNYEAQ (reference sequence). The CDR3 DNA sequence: TGTGCCAGCAGCCCGGTGGGGGGACTAGGCACCGGGGAGCTGTTTTTT. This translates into CASSPVGGLGTGELFF. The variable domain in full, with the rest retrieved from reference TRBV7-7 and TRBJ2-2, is GAGVSQSPRYKVTKRGQDVTLRCDPISSHATLYWYQQALGQGPEFLTYFNYEAQPDKSGLPSDRFSAERPEGSISTLTIQRTEQRDSAMYRCASSPVGGLGTGELFFGEGSRLTVL.

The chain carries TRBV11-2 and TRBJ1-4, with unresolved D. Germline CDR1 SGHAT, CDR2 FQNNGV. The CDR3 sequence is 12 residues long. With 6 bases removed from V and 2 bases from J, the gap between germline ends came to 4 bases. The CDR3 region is CASSRTNEKLFF. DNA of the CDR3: TGTGCCAGCAGTCGGACTAATGAAAAACTGTTTTTT.

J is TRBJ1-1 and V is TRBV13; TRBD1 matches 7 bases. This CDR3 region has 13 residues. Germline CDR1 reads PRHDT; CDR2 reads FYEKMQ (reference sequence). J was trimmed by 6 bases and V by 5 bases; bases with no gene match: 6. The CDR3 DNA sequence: TGTGCCAGCAGCGCGTACAGGGGTTCTGAAGCTTTCTTT. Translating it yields CASSAYRGSEAFF.

The CDR3 reads CASSLTAGEAYEQYF. Here the CDR3 DNA reads TGTGCCAGCAGCTTGACGGCTGGGGAGGCCTACGAGCAGTACTTC. This chain links TRBV7-9 with TRBJ2-7; D is perhaps TRBD2 (6 bases). The CDR3 contains 15 residues. From germline, CDR1 is SEHNR and CDR2 FQNEAQ (reference sequence). The V and J ends lost 3 bases and 2 bases respectively, with 14 bases between them. Based on the CDR3 plus reference TRBV7-9 and TRBJ2-7, the full variable domain is DTGVSQNPRHKITKRGQNVTFRCDPISEHNRLYWYRQTLGQGPEFLTYFQNEAQLEKSRLLSDRFSAERPKGSFSTLEIQRTEQGDSAMYLCASSLTAGEAYEQYFGPGTRLTVT.

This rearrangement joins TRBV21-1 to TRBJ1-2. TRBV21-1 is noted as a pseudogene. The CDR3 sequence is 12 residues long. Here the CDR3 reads CASSNGDYGYTF. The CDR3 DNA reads TGTGCCAGCAGCAACGGAGACTATGGCTACACCTTC.

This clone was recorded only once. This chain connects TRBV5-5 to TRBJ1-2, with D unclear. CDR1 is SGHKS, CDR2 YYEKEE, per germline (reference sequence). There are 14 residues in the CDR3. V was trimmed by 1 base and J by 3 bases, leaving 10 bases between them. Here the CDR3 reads CASSLSDGDYGYTF. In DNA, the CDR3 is TGTGCCAGCAGCTTGAGCGACGGGGACTATGGCTACACCTTC.

The CDR3 DNA is TGTGCCACCAGCAGAGGGGCCAGGCAGGGCTACGAGCAGTACTTC. It specifies CATSRGARQGYEQYF. The J gene is TRBJ2-7, the V gene TRBV15; maybe TRBD1 (5 bases). The CDR3 loop spans 15 amino acids. The germline V gene has CDR1 LNHNV and CDR2 YYDKDF (reference sequence). V was shortened by 1 base and J by 3 bases, with 13 bases between the two germline ends. Supplemented by reference TRBV15 and TRBJ2-7, the full variable domain reads DAMVIQNPRYQVTQFGKPVTLSCSQTLNHNVMYWYQQKSSQAPKLLFHYYDKDFNNEADTPDNFQSRRPNTSFCFLDIRSPGLGDTAMYLCATSRGARQGYEQYFGPGTRLTVT.

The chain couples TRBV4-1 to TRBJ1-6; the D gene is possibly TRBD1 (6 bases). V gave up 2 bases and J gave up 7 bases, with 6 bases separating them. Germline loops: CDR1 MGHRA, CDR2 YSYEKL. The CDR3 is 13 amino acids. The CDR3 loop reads CASSQTGNSPLHF. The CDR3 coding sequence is TGCGCCAGCAGCCAAACAGGGAATTCACCCCTCCACTTT.

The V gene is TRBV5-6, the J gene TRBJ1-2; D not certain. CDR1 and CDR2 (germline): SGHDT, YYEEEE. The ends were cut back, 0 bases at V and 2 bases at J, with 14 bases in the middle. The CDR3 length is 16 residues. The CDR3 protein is CASSLAGLQINYGYTF. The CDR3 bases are TGTGCCAGCAGCTTGGCCGGTTTACAGATCAACTATGGCTACACCTTC.

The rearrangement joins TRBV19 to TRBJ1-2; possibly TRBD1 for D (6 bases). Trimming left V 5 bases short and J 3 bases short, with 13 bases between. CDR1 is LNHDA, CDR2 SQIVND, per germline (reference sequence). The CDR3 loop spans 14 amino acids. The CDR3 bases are TGTGCCAGTAGTTACGGGGGGCAGCACTATGGCTACACCTTC. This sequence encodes CASSYGGQHYGYTF.

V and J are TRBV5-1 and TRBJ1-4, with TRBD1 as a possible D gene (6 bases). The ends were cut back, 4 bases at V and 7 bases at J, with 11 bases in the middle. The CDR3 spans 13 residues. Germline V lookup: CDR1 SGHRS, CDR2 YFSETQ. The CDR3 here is CASSRDTGEKLFF. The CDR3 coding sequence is TGCGCCAGCAGCCGGGACACAGGTGAAAAACTGTTTTTT.

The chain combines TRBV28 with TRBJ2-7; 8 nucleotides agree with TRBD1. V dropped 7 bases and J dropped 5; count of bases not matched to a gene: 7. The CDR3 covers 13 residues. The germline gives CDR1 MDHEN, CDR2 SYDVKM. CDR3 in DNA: TGTGCCAGCAAAGCGACAGGGGAAGACGAGCAGTACTTC. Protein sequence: CASKATGEDEQYF.

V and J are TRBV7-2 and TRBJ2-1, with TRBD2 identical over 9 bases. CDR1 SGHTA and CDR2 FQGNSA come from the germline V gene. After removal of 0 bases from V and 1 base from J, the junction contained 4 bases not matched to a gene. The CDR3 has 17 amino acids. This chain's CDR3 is CASSLAWAGGSYNEQFF. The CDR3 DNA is TGTGCCAGCAGCTTAGCGTGGGCGGGAGGGTCCTACAATGAGCAGTTCTTC.

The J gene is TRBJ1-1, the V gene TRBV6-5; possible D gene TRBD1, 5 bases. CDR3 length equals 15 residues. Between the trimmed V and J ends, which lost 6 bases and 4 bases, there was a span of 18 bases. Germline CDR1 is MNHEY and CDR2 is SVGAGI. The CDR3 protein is CASRFAGKSGTEAFF. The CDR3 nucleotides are TGTGCCAGCAGATTTGCAGGGAAGAGTGGCACTGAAGCTTTCTTT.

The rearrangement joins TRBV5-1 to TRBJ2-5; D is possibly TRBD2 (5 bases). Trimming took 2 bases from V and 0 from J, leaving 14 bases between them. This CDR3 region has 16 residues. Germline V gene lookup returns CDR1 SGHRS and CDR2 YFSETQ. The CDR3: CASSFVTSGNQETQYF. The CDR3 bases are TGCGCCAGCAGCTTCGTGACCTCGGGGAACCAAGAGACCCAGTACTTC.

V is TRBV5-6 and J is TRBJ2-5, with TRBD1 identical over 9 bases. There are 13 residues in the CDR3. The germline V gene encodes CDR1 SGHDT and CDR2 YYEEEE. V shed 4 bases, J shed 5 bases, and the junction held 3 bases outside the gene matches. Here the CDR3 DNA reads TGTGCCAGCAGCAGCGGGACAGGGGAGACCCAGTACTTC. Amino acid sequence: CASSSGTGETQYF. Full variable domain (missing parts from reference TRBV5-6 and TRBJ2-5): DAGVTQSPTHLIKTRGQQVTLRCSPKSGHDTVSWYQQALGQGPQFIFQYYEEEERQRGNFPDRFSGHQFPNYSSELNVNALLLGDSALYLCASSSGTGETQYFGPGTRLLVL.

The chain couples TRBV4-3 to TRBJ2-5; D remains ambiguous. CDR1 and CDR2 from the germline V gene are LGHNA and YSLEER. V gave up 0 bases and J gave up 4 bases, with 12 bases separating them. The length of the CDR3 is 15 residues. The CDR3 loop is CASSQDFRLGETQYF. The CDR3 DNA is TGCGCCAGCAGCCAAGACTTCAGGTTGGGAGAGACCCAGTACTTC.

The CDR3 protein is CASSLGPGGYGYTF. The CDR3 DNA reads TGTGCCAGTAGCCTCGGACCCGGGGGCTATGGCTACACCTTC. The V and J genes are TRBV19 and TRBJ1-2; D is possibly TRBD1 (5 bases). This CDR3 is built from 14 residues. CDR1 is LNHDA, CDR2 SQIVND, per germline (reference sequence). The V end lost 6 bases, the J end lost 4 bases, and 15 bases lay between the germline ends.

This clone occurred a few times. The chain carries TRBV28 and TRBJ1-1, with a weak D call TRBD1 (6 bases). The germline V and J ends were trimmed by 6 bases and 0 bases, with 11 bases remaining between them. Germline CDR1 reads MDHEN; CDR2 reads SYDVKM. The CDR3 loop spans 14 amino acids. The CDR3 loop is CASRTGTMNTEAFF. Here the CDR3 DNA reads TGTGCCAGCAGGACCGGGACAATGAACACTGAAGCTTTCTTT.

The CDR3 DNA reads TGTGCCAGCAAGGGGGGGGCCGGGAATGAGCAGTTCTTC. As protein: CASKGGAGNEQFF. The chain recombines TRBV6-5 with TRBJ2-1; D is possibly TRBD2 (7 bases). CDR3 length: 13 amino acids. The germline CDR1 and CDR2 sequences are MNHEY and SVGAGI. Trimming pared 7 bases from V and 7 bases from J, leaving 14 bases between.

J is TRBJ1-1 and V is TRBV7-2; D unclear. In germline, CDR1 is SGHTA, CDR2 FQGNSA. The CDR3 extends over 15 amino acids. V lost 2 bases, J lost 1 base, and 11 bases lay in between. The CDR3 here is CASSLFRIGNTEAFF. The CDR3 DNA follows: TGTGCCAGCAGCTTATTCAGGATTGGGAACACTGAAGCTTTCTTT.

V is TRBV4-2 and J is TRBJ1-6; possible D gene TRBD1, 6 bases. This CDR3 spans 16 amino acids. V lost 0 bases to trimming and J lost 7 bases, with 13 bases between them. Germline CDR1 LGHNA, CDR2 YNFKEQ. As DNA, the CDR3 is TGTGCCAGCAGCCAAGATTTGGACAGCCCGAATTCACCCCTCCACTTT. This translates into CASSQDLDSPNSPLHF.

The CDR3 coding sequence is TGTGCCAGCAGTCTACAGGGGGCGTTGAACACTGAAGCTTTCTTT. The encoded protein is CASSLQGALNTEAFF. The V call is TRBV6-5, the J call TRBJ1-1; 9 nucleotides match TRBD1. This CDR3 region has 15 residues. Germline CDR1 is MNHEY and CDR2 is SVGAGI. The J segment lost 0 bases and the V segment lost 5 bases, leaving 4 bases of the junction unmatched.

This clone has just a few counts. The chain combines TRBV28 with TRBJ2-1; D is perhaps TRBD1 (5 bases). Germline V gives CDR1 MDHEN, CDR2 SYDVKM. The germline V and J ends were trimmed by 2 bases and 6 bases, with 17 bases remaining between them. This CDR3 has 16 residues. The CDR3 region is CASSLHRLTHGNEQFF. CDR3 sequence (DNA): TGTGCCAGCAGTTTACACAGGTTAACTCACGGCAATGAGCAGTTCTTC.

This chain's CDR3 is CASSQETKVAGGGDTQYF. DNA of the CDR3: TGCGCCAGCAGCCAAGAAACCAAGGTAGCGGGGGGCGGAGATACGCAGTATTTT. The rearrangement links TRBV4-3 to TRBJ2-3; 10 bases map to TRBD2. After removal of 0 bases from V and 5 bases from J, the junction contained 11 bases not matched to a gene. Germline CDR1 LGHNA, CDR2 YSLEER. The length of the CDR3 is 18 residues.

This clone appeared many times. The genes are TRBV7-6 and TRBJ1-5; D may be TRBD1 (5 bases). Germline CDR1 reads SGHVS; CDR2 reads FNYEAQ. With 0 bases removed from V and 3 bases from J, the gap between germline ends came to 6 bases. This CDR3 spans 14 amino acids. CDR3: CASSLAGANQPQHF. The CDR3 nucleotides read TGTGCCAGCAGCTTAGCAGGGGCCAATCAGCCCCAGCATTTT. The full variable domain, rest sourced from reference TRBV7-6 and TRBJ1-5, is GAGVSQSPRYKVTKRGQDVALRCDPISGHVSLYWYRQALGQGPEFLTYFNYEAQQDKSGLPNDRFSAERPEGSISTLTIQRTEQRDSAMYRCASSLAGANQPQHFGDGTRLSIL.

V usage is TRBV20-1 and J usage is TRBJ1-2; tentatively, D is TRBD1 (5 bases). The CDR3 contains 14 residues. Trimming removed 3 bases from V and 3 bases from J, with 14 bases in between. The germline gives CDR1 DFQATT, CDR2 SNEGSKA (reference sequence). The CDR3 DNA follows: TGCAGTGCTAGTGTTCGGACAAGTGACTATGGCTACACCTTC. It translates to CSASVRTSDYGYTF.

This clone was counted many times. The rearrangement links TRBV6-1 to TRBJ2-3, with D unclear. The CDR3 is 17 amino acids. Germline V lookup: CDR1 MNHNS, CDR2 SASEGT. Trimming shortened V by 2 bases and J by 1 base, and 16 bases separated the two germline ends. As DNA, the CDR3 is TGTGCCAGCAGTGAACATGCTTGGGCAGGCCGCACAGATACGCAGTATTTT. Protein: CASSEHAWAGRTDTQYF.

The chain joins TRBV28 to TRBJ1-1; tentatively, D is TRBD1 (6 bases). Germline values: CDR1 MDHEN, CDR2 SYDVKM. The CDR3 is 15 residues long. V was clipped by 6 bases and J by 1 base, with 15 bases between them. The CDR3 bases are TGTGCCAGCAGAGGTAGTGTGACAGGGAACACTGAAGCTTTCTTT. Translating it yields CASRGSVTGNTEAFF.